This T cell receptor (beta chain) was obtained from a study of CD8 T cells in Susac syndrome. About 0.45 to 1 ug RNA was reverse transcribed with random hexamers. The amplification used immunoSEQ multiplex PCR on TCR beta CDR3; it spanned 54 Vbeta and 13 Jbeta. TCRdb re-derived calls from the immunoSEQ multiplex PCR reads in MiXCR, one entry per CDR3 protein. The table includes hundreds of thousands of distinct CDR3 sequences, 80% to 95% detected once. Trimming shortened V by 5 bases and J by 2 bases, and 10 bases separated the two germline ends. CDR3 size: 12 residues. CDR1 is DFQATT and CDR2 is SNEGSKA in the germline V gene (reference sequence). This clonotype came up once.

The TCR originated in a human donor with multiple sclerosis. The sample was CD4+ T cells from PBMCs. The chain employs TRBV20-1 and TRBJ2-7; D tentatively reads TRBD1 or TRBD2 (5 bases each). In DNA form, the CDR3 reads TGCAGTGCTCTCGGGGACCCCTACGAGCAGTACTTC. It encodes CSALGDPYEQYF.